This entry lists 10 T cell receptor beta chains sequenced from one sample in a study of long-term antiretroviral therapy in people with HIV. The immunoSEQ assay was v3.0, run at survey level. The assay was immunoSEQ multiplex PCR, and TCRdb's table has in-frame clones only and misses some. The sample records nearly 20,000 clones, 75% to 90% being singletons. This material consisted of unsorted PBMCs, taken 0.2 years after starting antiretroviral therapy. All receptors come from a woman in her thirties or forties with HIV.

The chain employs TRBV19 and TRBJ1-6; TRBD1 agrees at 7 bases. The CDR3 sequence is 16 residues long. The J segment lost 6 bases and the V segment lost 5 bases, leaving 10 bases of the junction unmatched. Germline V gene sequence: CDR1 LNHDA, CDR2 SQIVND (reference sequence). The CDR3, as DNA: TGTGCCAGTAGTTGGGAGGGGGCGCAACTTAATTCACCCCTCCACTTT. Translation: CASSWEGAQLNSPLHF.

This chain uses TRBV6-1 with TRBJ2-7; weak D call: TRBD2 (6 bases). CDR1 is MNHNS, CDR2 SASEGT, per germline. Trimming cost V 8 bases and J 6 bases, with 23 bases left between them. The CDR3 loop spans 15 amino acids. In DNA, the CDR3 is TGTGCCAGCGGCGGAGGGGCGCTAGTGAAAGGCGAGCAGTACTTC. Translated, it gives CASGGGALVKGEQYF.

The chain links TRBV7-9 to TRBJ2-7; D gene ambiguous. CDR1 is SEHNR, CDR2 FQNEAQ, per germline (reference sequence). The germline V and J ends were trimmed by 4 bases and 2 bases, with 15 bases remaining between them. This CDR3 is 15 amino acids long. The CDR3 nucleotides are TGTGCCAGCAGCTCTCCAGCGAACCCACCCTACGAGCAGTACTTC. This translates into CASSSPANPPYEQYF.

The chain joins TRBV4-1 to TRBJ1-1, with D perhaps matching TRBD1 (6 bases). Germline V gene sequence: CDR1 MGHRA, CDR2 YSYEKL. The CDR3 is 16 residues long. Trimming removed 1 base from V and 5 bases from J, with 17 bases in between. For the CDR3, the DNA is TGCGCCAGCAGCCAAGGTGCGACAGGAGTGTGGACTGAAGCTTTCTTT. Amino acids: CASSQGATGVWTEAFF.

The CDR3 bases are TGTGCCTGGAGTGTACTGGGGGTCCCTGGAAACACCATATATTTT. It specifies CAWSVLGVPGNTIYF. V is TRBV30 and J is TRBJ1-3; D is perhaps TRBD1 (5 bases). The CDR3 spans 15 residues. Trimming removed 0 bases at V and 2 bases at J, with 11 bases between. CDR1 is GTSNPN and CDR2 is SVGIG in the germline V gene (reference sequence).

The chain is built from TRBV30 and TRBJ1-1; perhaps TRBD1 as D (6 bases). This CDR3 region has 13 residues. The germline V and J ends were trimmed by 3 bases and 1 base, with 9 bases remaining between them. Germline loops: CDR1 GTSNPN, CDR2 SVGIG (reference sequence). Here the CDR3 reads CAWSKGGNTEAFF. Written as DNA, the CDR3 is TGTGCCTGGAGCAAAGGGGGGAACACTGAAGCTTTCTTT.

The chain couples TRBV6-6 to TRBJ2-2; tentatively, D is TRBD2 (6 bases). Germline-derived CDR1 and CDR2 are MNHNY and SVGAGI (reference sequence). This CDR3 has 16 amino acids. Trimming stripped 1 base from V and 4 bases from J, with 13 bases between. CDR3 nucleotides: TGTGCCAGCAGTTACTGGGCGGGATCCTTCACCGGGGAGCTGTTTTTT. Its translation: CASSYWAGSFTGELFF.

The rearrangement uses TRBV10-3 and TRBJ1-5, with D possibly being TRBD1 (5 bases). With 3 bases removed from V and 1 base from J, the gap between germline ends came to 10 bases. Germline V gene data show CDR1 as ENHRY and CDR2 as SYGVKD. CDR3 length: 15 amino acids. The CDR3 here is CAISEEGLSNQPQHF. CDR3 DNA: TGTGCCATCAGTGAAGAGGGGTTGAGCAATCAGCCCCAGCATTTT.

The V and J genes are TRBV29-1 and TRBJ2-7, with 8 bases lining up with TRBD2. Trimming at V came to 4 bases and at J to 0 bases, leaving 8 bases not matched to a gene. The length of the CDR3 is 15 residues. The germline V gene has CDR1 SQVTM and CDR2 ANQGSEA. The CDR3, as DNA: TGCAGCGTTGGGCTAGCGGGCAGGAGCTCCTACGAGCAGTACTTC. This translates into CSVGLAGRSSYEQYF.

The chain is built from TRBV10-3 and TRBJ2-1; 11 bases are a match to TRBD2. After removal of 6 bases from V and 8 bases from J, the junction contained 9 bases not matched to a gene. The CDR3 sequence is 15 residues long. Looked up from germline, CDR1 is ENHRY and CDR2 is SYGVKD. The CDR3 reads CAIRGTSGGQYEQFF. The CDR3 bases are TGTGCCATCAGGGGTACTAGCGGGGGACAATATGAGCAGTTCTTC.